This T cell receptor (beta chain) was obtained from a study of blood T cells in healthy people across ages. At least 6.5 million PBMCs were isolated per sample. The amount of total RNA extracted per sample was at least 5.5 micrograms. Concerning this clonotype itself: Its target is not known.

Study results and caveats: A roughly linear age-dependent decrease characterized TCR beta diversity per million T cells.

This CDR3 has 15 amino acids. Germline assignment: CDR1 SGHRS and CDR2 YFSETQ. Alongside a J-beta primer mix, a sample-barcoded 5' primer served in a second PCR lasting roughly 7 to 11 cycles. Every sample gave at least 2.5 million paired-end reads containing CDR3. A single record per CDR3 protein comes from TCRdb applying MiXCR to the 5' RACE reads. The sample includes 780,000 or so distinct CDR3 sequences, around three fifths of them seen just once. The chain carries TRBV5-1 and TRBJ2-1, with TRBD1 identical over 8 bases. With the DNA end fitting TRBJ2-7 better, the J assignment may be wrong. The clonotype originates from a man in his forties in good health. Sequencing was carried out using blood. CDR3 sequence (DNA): TGCGCCAGCAGCTTGTTAGGGACAGGAAACAATGAGCAGTACTTC. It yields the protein CASSLLGTGNNEQYF.